One and the same sample provided the 19 T cell receptor beta chains below, sequenced in a study of cytomegalovirus exposure and HLA in healthy donors. The study ran its PCR with 60 Vbeta and 13 Jbeta primers. The method was immunoSEQ multiplex PCR; TCRdb's version includes in-frame clones alone and lacks a portion of them. The sample comprises about 150,000 clones, roughly 80% of which are singletons, and about 3.7% rests with the top ten. Sequenced sample: PBMCs. Receptor source: a human donor in good health.

The V and J genes are TRBV27 and TRBJ2-1, with 7 bases identical to TRBD2. The J segment lost 0 bases and the V segment lost 1 base, leaving 3 bases of the junction unmatched. Germline-derived CDR1 and CDR2 are MNHEY and SMNVEV (reference sequence). This CDR3 contains 16 residues. CDR3 bases: TGTGCCAGCAGTTTATTCGGGGGGAGCTCCTACAATGAGCAGTTCTTC. Translating it yields CASSLFGGSSYNEQFF.

This rearrangement joins TRBV7-6 to TRBJ2-5; D possibly corresponds to TRBD1 (6 bases). CDR3 length equals 14 residues. Germline CDR1 is SGHVS and CDR2 is FNYEAQ. The V and J ends lost 5 bases and 0 bases respectively, with 10 bases between them. The CDR3 is CASSPRDNQETQYF. The CDR3 coding sequence is TGTGCCAGCAGCCCTCGGGACAACCAAGAGACCCAGTACTTC.

This sequence joins TRBV7-9 and TRBJ2-7; the match to TRBD2 covers 14 bases. This CDR3 region has 14 residues. V was clipped by 4 bases and J by 9 bases; unmatched bases: 5. Per the germline V gene, CDR1 is SEHNR and CDR2 is FQNEAQ (reference sequence). The CDR3 DNA sequence: TGTGCCAGCAGCTCGGGACTAGCGGGAGAGGGGCAGTACTTC. It encodes CASSSGLAGEGQYF.

The chain links TRBV10-1 to TRBJ2-1, with 7 bases identical to TRBD2. The V segment lost 4 bases and the J segment 2 bases; nucleotides outside the gene matches: 2. CDR3 length: 14 amino acids. Germline V gene sequence: CDR1 WNHNN, CDR2 SYGVQD (reference sequence). Here the CDR3 DNA reads TGCGCCAGCAGTGGCGGGAGCACCTACAATGAGCAGTTCTTC. This encodes CASSGGSTYNEQFF.

The CDR3 loop is CASSPDRGSNYGYTF. Written as DNA, the CDR3 is TGTGCCAGTAGTCCCGACAGGGGGTCCAACTATGGCTACACCTTC. This chain connects TRBV19 to TRBJ1-2; 9 nucleotides match TRBD1. CDR1 and CDR2 from the germline V gene are LNHDA and SQIVND (reference sequence). CDR3 length: 15 amino acids. Losses at the gene ends were 5 bases for V and 2 bases for J; bases not matched to a gene: 6.

This chain uses TRBV7-9 with TRBJ2-1, with TRBD2 matching 16 bases. The germline gives CDR1 SEHNR, CDR2 FQNEAQ (reference sequence). This CDR3 spans 15 amino acids. The J segment lost 7 bases and the V segment lost 5 bases, leaving 2 bases of the junction unmatched. The CDR3: CASSRGLAGGNEQFF. The DNA of the CDR3 is TGTGCCAGCAGCCGGGGACTAGCGGGAGGGAATGAGCAGTTCTTC.

V is TRBV6-1 and J is TRBJ2-5; TRBD2 matches at 12 bases. The germline V gene encodes CDR1 MNHNS and CDR2 SASEGT. The CDR3 is 17 residues long. Germline trimming cut 2 bases from V and 4 bases from J; bases unmatched to any gene: 8. CDR3 in amino acids: CASSESTSGSRGETQYF. In DNA form, the CDR3 reads TGTGCCAGCAGTGAATCGACTAGCGGGAGCCGAGGAGAGACCCAGTACTTC.

This rearrangement joins TRBV4-3 to TRBJ2-3, with 9 positions matching TRBD1. With 3 bases clipped from V and 5 bases from J, the junction kept 15 bases outside the gene matches. CDR3 size: 18 residues. CDR1 is LGHNA, CDR2 YSLEER, per germline. The CDR3 nucleotides are TGCGCCAGCAGCCATTTTCCCCGGGACAGGGATCGGAAAGATACGCAGTATTTT. It yields the protein CASSHFPRDRDRKDTQYF.

This chain connects TRBV30 to TRBJ1-1; no reliable D call. Trimming removed 0 bases from V and 8 bases from J, with 10 bases in between. This CDR3 comprises 12 residues. Germline CDR1 and CDR2: GTSNPN and SVGIG (reference sequence). The CDR3 reads CAWSVLGLEAFF. As DNA, the CDR3 is TGTGCCTGGAGTGTACTTGGACTCGAAGCTTTCTTT.

This chain uses TRBV19 with TRBJ2-5, with 8 bases fitting TRBD1. The junction had 6 bases not matched to a gene; V was cut back by 1 base and J by 2 bases. The CDR3 has 16 residues. Germline CDR1 LNHDA, CDR2 SQIVND (reference sequence). The CDR3: CASSIGLGTGQETQYF. The CDR3 DNA follows: TGTGCCAGTAGTATAGGCCTGGGGACAGGACAAGAGACCCAGTACTTC.

Here the CDR3 reads CASSQTSGRHPLRYYEQYF. CDR3 DNA sequence: TGCGCCAGCAGCCAAACTAGCGGGAGACACCCCCTACGTTACTACGAGCAGTACTTC. V is TRBV4-1 and J is TRBJ2-7; TRBD2 matches at 11 bases. Germline CDR1 is MGHRA and CDR2 is YSYEKL. The V segment lost 2 bases and the J segment 3 bases; nucleotides outside the gene matches: 15. This CDR3 contains 19 residues.

This sequence joins TRBV6-1 and TRBJ1-5, with D unresolved. V was clipped by 4 bases and J by 2 bases, with 6 bases between them. From germline, CDR1 is MNHNS and CDR2 SASEGT. The CDR3 contains 13 residues. The CDR3 protein is CASSAGGNQPQHF. In nucleotides, the CDR3 is TGTGCCAGCAGTGCCGGGGGCAATCAGCCCCAGCATTTT.

This rearrangement joins TRBV30 to TRBJ1-1, with 10 bases identical to TRBD1. CDR1 and CDR2 (germline): GTSNPN, SVGIG (reference sequence). The CDR3 consists of 14 residues. After removal of 7 bases from V and 1 base from J, the junction contained 6 bases not matched to a gene. CDR3: CAYRQGAKNTEAFF. The CDR3 DNA reads as TGTGCCTATAGACAGGGGGCGAAGAACACTGAAGCTTTCTTT.

This clone was seen more than once but under ten times. The V and J genes are TRBV10-3 and TRBJ1-5; D uncertain. V gave up 3 bases and J gave up 6 bases, with 6 bases separating them. Germline V lookup: CDR1 ENHRY, CDR2 SYGVKD. CDR3 length: 12 residues. The CDR3 DNA follows: TGTGCCATCAGTGAACCCAGTCAGCCCCAGCATTTT. It encodes CAISEPSQPQHF.

This clone was counted only a few times. The chain links TRBV25-1 to TRBJ2-1; TRBD2 aligns across 12 bases. Germline values: CDR1 MGHDK, CDR2 SYGVNS. The CDR3 has 18 amino acids. V shed 3 bases and J 0 bases; nucleotides not matched to a gene: 6. CDR3: CASSDGGTSGPSYNEQFF. The CDR3 DNA follows: TGTGCCAGCAGTGATGGCGGGACTAGCGGGCCCTCCTACAATGAGCAGTTCTTC. Full variable domain (remainder filled in from reference TRBV25-1 and TRBJ2-1): EADIYQTPRYLVIGTGKKITLECSQTMGHDKMYWYQQDPGMELHLIHYSYGVNSTEKGDLSSESTVSRIRTEHFPLTLESARPSHTSQYLCASSDGGTSGPSYNEQFFGPGTRLTVL.

The chain combines TRBV7-9 with TRBJ1-6, with D perhaps TRBD1 (5 bases). V lost 5 bases, J lost 7 bases, and 12 bases lay in between. The germline gives CDR1 SEHNR, CDR2 FQNEAQ (reference sequence). This CDR3 is built from 14 residues. For the CDR3, the DNA is TGTGCCAGCAGCGATCTTCCAGGGAATTCACCCCTCCACTTT. Its protein is CASSDLPGNSPLHF.

The sample holds a few counts of this clone. V is TRBV27 and J is TRBJ1-1; D possibly corresponds to TRBD1 (6 bases). Between the trimmed V and J ends, which lost 5 bases and 1 base, there was a span of 20 bases. Germline V CDR1 and CDR2: MNHEY, SMNVEV (reference sequence). The CDR3 sequence is 17 residues long. DNA for the CDR3: TGTGCCAGCAGTCTGGGGCCAGGGGTCGTACCGAACACTGAAGCTTTCTTT. This sequence encodes CASSLGPGVVPNTEAFF.

The chain employs TRBV14 and TRBJ1-2, with D perhaps matching TRBD1 (6 bases). The germline V gene has CDR1 SGHDN and CDR2 FVKESK. CDR3 length: 14 amino acids. Between the trimmed V and J ends, which lost 2 bases and 2 bases, there was a span of 9 bases. Here the CDR3 reads CASSQPGQNYGYTF. In DNA form, the CDR3 reads TGTGCCAGCAGCCAACCAGGACAGAACTATGGCTACACCTTC.

The gene calls are TRBV5-6 and TRBJ2-7; D gene unclear. Germline assignment: CDR1 SGHDT and CDR2 YYEEEE. Trimming pared 0 bases from V and 6 bases from J, leaving 7 bases between. The CDR3 runs 12 residues. The CDR3 protein is CASSLDTREQYF. The CDR3 DNA follows: TGTGCCAGCAGCTTGGACACCCGCGAGCAGTACTTC. The full variable domain, in which reference TRBV5-6 and TRBJ2-7 provide the parts outside the CDR3, is DAGVTQSPTHLIKTRGQQVTLRCSPKSGHDTVSWYQQALGQGPQFIFQYYEEEERQRGNFPDRFSGHQFPNYSSELNVNALLLGDSALYLCASSLDTREQYFGPGTRLTVT.